The present entry profiles one T cell receptor (beta chain) with its context. Here immunoSEQ multiplex PCR was the method, and the copy in TCRdb shows in-frame clones only, minus some. The sample lists some 200,000 clones; 80% to 90% were seen once. This sample is drawn from a study of blood T cell repertoires in COVID-19. At the level of the study: COVID-19 samples, acute and convalescent, were from the United States, Italy and Spain. PBMCs, B-cell-depleted T cells, or T cells were the source of the cDNA or gDNA that made up the material.

The J segment lost 8 bases and the V segment lost 5 bases, leaving 9 bases of the junction unmatched. Germline V gene data show CDR1 as MNHEY and CDR2 as SMNVEV (reference sequence). The CDR3 runs to 15 residues. Sequencing input: peripheral blood. The receptor was derived from a woman aged 80 or over with acute or convalescent COVID-19. The chain recombines TRBV27 with TRBJ1-2, with 12 nucleotides matching TRBD1. In DNA, the CDR3 is TGTGCCAGCAGTCCAGGGACAGGGGGCGGGCGGGGCTACACCTTC. Its protein product is CASSPGTGGGRGYTF.